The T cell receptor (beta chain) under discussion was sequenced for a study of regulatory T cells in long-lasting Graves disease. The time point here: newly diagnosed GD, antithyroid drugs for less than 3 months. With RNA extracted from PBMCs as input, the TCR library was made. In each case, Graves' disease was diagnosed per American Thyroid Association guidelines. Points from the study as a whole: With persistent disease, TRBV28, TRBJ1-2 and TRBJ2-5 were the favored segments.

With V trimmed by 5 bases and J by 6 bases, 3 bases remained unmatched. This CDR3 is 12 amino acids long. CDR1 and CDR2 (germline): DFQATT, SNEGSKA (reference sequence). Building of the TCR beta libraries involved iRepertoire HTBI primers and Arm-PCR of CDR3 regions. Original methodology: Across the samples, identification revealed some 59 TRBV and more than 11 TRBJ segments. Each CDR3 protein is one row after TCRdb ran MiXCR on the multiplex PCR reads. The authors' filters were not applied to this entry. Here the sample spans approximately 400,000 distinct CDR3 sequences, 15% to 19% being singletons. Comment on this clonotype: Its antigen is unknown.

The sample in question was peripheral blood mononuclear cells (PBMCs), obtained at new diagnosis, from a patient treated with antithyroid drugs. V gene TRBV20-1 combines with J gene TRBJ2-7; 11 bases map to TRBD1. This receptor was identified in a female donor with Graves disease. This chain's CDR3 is CSAPGQGGEQYF. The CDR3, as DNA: TGCAGTGCTCCGGGACAGGGGGGCGAGCAGTACTTC.